These T cell receptor beta chains were read from a single sample in a study of blood T cells in healthy people across ages. One entry per CDR3 protein, called by TCRdb with MiXCR from the 5' RACE reads. The table lists about 1,600,000 distinct CDR3 sequences, about 40% of them singletons. Sequenced input: blood. All receptors derive from a woman aged 18-29 years in good health. CDR3s include the opening cysteine and the closing phenylalanine or tryptophan. The D gene is left open where the match is weak. Size is stated for part of the rows, as once, few or many counts, or as a class when the clone is expanded.

j_gene: TRBJ2-3; abundance: NA; d_gene: NA; v_gene: TRBV6-1; CDR3aa: CASSEHPLALRGRDAYF; CDR3nt: TGTGCCAGCAGTGAACACCCCCTAGCCCTTCGTGGGAGAGACGCGTATTTT
j_gene: TRBJ2-3; abundance: NA; d_gene: TRBD2; v_gene: TRBV28; CDR3aa: CASSFRTSSGRRDTQYF; CDR3nt: TGTGCCAGCAGTTTTCGGACTTCTAGCGGGAGGAGGGATACGCAGTATTTT
j_gene: TRBJ2-3; abundance: few; d_gene: NA; v_gene: TRBV20-1; CDR3aa: CSAPWMGSAQYF; CDR3nt: TGCAGTGCCCCATGGATGGGGTCCGCGCAGTATTTT
j_gene: TRBJ2-7; abundance: few; d_gene: TRBD2; v_gene: TRBV14; CDR3aa: CASSRGSSSGSYEQYF; CDR3nt: TGTGCCAGCAGCCGGGGGTCGTCTAGCGGTTCCTACGAGCAGTACTTC
j_gene: TRBJ2-1; abundance: few; d_gene: NA; v_gene: TRBV29-1; CDR3aa: CSGSPGNNEQFF; CDR3nt: TGCAGCGGGAGCCCCGGGAACAATGAGCAGTTCTTC
j_gene: TRBJ2-5; abundance: once; d_gene: TRBD1; v_gene: TRBV24-1; CDR3aa: CATSDRTGVGYNEQYF; CDR3nt: TGTGCCACCAGTGATCGGACAGGGGTCGGTTACAATGAGCAGTACTTC
j_gene: TRBJ2-1; abundance: NA; d_gene: NA; v_gene: TRBV9; CDR3aa: CASSFRGELPDEQFF; CDR3nt: TGTGCCAGCAGCTTTAGGGGGGAGCTTCCGGATGAGCAGTTCTTC
j_gene: TRBJ2-1; abundance: few; d_gene: TRBD2; v_gene: TRBV7-6; CDR3aa: CASSELAGVTPPHEQFF; CDR3nt: TGTGCCAGCAGCGAACTAGCGGGAGTTACCCCACCCCATGAGCAGTTCTTC
j_gene: TRBJ2-7; abundance: few; d_gene: TRBD2; v_gene: TRBV7-2; CDR3aa: CASSLERFPGTSGYEQYF; CDR3nt: TGTGCCAGCAGCTTAGAGAGATTCCCCGGGACTAGCGGGTACGAGCAGTACTTC
j_gene: TRBJ1-6; abundance: NA; d_gene: TRBD1; v_gene: TRBV28; CDR3aa: CASSPTGTGVYNSPLHF; CDR3nt: TGTGCCAGCAGTCCAACCGGGACAGGGGTTTATAATTCACCCCTCCACTTT
j_gene: TRBJ1-6; abundance: NA; d_gene: NA; v_gene: TRBV11-2; CDR3aa: CASSLAGGLAYSPLHF; CDR3nt: TGTGCCAGCAGCTTAGCGGGCGGACTGGCTTATTCACCCCTCCACTTT
j_gene: TRBJ1-4; abundance: NA; d_gene: NA; v_gene: TRBV12-3/TRBV12-4; CDR3aa: CASSSYREGNEKLFF; CDR3nt: TGTGCCAGCAGTTCCTACAGGGAAGGGAATGAAAAACTGTTTTTT
j_gene: TRBJ2-1; abundance: NA; d_gene: TRBD2; v_gene: TRBV2; CDR3aa: CASRGTSGGANEQFF; CDR3nt: TGTGCCAGCAGGGGGACTAGCGGGGGGGCGAATGAGCAGTTCTTC
j_gene: TRBJ2-2; abundance: NA; d_gene: TRBD2; v_gene: TRBV7-3; CDR3aa: CASSETSGHANTGELFF; CDR3nt: TGTGCCAGCAGCGAGACTAGCGGCCACGCGAACACCGGGGAGCTGTTTTTT
j_gene: TRBJ2-7; abundance: NA; d_gene: TRBD1; v_gene: TRBV12-3/TRBV12-4; CDR3aa: CASSTQGARNEQYF; CDR3nt: TGTGCCAGCAGTACACAGGGGGCGCGGAACGAGCAGTACTTC
j_gene: TRBJ2-5; abundance: few; d_gene: TRBD1; v_gene: TRBV15; CDR3aa: CATSRDRTGGETQYF; CDR3nt: TGTGCCACCAGCAGAGATCGGACAGGGGGAGAGACCCAGTACTTC
j_gene: TRBJ1-5; abundance: NA; d_gene: NA; v_gene: TRBV4-1; CDR3aa: CASSQTGLGLSSNQPQHF; CDR3nt: TGCGCCAGCAGCCAAACCGGCCTCGGTTTAAGTAGCAATCAGCCCCAGCATTTT
j_gene: TRBJ1-3; abundance: NA; d_gene: NA; v_gene: TRBV6-5; CDR3aa: CASRGRGSGNTIYF; CDR3nt: TGTGCCAGCAGGGGTCGCGGCTCTGGAAACACCATATATTTT
j_gene: TRBJ2-5; abundance: NA; d_gene: TRBD2; v_gene: TRBV28; CDR3aa: CASSLIRTSGGAETQYF; CDR3nt: TGTGCCAGCAGTTTGATCAGGACTAGCGGGGGGGCTGAGACCCAGTACTTC
j_gene: TRBJ1-4; abundance: once; d_gene: NA; v_gene: TRBV5-5; CDR3aa: CASSLMADNEKLFF; CDR3nt: TGTGCCAGCAGCTTGATGGCCGATAATGAAAAACTGTTTTTT
j_gene: TRBJ2-1; abundance: few; d_gene: NA; v_gene: TRBV19; CDR3aa: CASSIRTPFPGREGNEQFF; CDR3nt: TGTGCCAGTAGTATAAGGACACCCTTCCCGGGTCGTGAGGGCAATGAGCAGTTCTTC
j_gene: TRBJ1-1; abundance: NA; d_gene: NA; v_gene: TRBV29-1; CDR3aa: CSIEWLNTEAFF; CDR3nt: TGCAGCATTGAGTGGCTTAACACTGAAGCTTTCTTT
j_gene: TRBJ1-1; abundance: NA; d_gene: NA; v_gene: TRBV27; CDR3aa: CASKLEFNTEAFF; CDR3nt: TGTGCCAGCAAACTTGAGTTTAACACTGAAGCTTTCTTT
j_gene: TRBJ2-7; abundance: few; d_gene: TRBD2; v_gene: TRBV7-9; CDR3aa: CASSLKREEHEQYF; CDR3nt: TGTGCCAGCAGCTTAAAGCGGGAGGAACACGAGCAGTACTTC
j_gene: TRBJ2-1; abundance: many; d_gene: NA; v_gene: TRBV20-1; CDR3aa: CSVVPDYNEQFF; CDR3nt: TGCAGTGTCGTGCCCGACTACAATGAGCAGTTCTTC
j_gene: TRBJ2-1; abundance: NA; d_gene: NA; v_gene: TRBV20-1; CDR3aa: CSAEDLVPGSYNEQFF; CDR3nt: TGCAGTGCAGAAGACCTCGTACCGGGCTCCTACAATGAGCAGTTCTTC
j_gene: TRBJ1-1; abundance: NA; d_gene: NA; v_gene: TRBV12-3/TRBV12-4; CDR3aa: CASSLPTTGNTEAFF; CDR3nt: TGTGCCAGCAGTTTACCTACGACAGGGAACACTGAAGCTTTCTTT
j_gene: TRBJ2-7; abundance: few; d_gene: NA; v_gene: TRBV12-3/TRBV12-4; CDR3aa: CASSPPGGRISEQYF; CDR3nt: TGTGCCAGCAGTCCCCCCGGGGGGCGTATATCCGAGCAGTACTTC
j_gene: TRBJ1-5; abundance: NA; d_gene: TRBD1; v_gene: TRBV20-1; CDR3aa: CSARSDRGGTHQPQHF; CDR3nt: TGCAGTGCTAGATCGGACAGGGGGGGAACTCATCAGCCCCAGCATTTT
j_gene: TRBJ2-7; abundance: few; d_gene: NA; v_gene: TRBV27; CDR3aa: CASRWQNEQYF; CDR3nt: TGTGCCAGCAGGTGGCAGAACGAGCAGTACTTC
j_gene: TRBJ2-1; abundance: NA; d_gene: TRBD2; v_gene: TRBV5-1; CDR3aa: CASSATTSVPGNEQFF; CDR3nt: TGCGCCAGCAGCGCAACAACTAGCGTACCAGGTAATGAGCAGTTCTTC
j_gene: TRBJ2-1; abundance: few; d_gene: NA; v_gene: TRBV7-9; CDR3aa: CLVNEQFF; CDR3nt: TGTTTGGTCAATGAGCAGTTCTTC
j_gene: TRBJ1-2; abundance: NA; d_gene: TRBD1; v_gene: TRBV29-1; CDR3aa: CSVGSGTVGGYTF; CDR3nt: TGCAGCGTTGGGTCCGGGACAGTTGGTGGCTACACCTTC
j_gene: TRBJ2-5; abundance: NA; d_gene: NA; v_gene: TRBV7-2; CDR3aa: CASSLVLSYNEQYF; CDR3nt: TGTGCCAGCAGCTTAGTGCTCTCCTACAATGAGCAGTACTTC
j_gene: TRBJ2-7; abundance: few; d_gene: TRBD2; v_gene: TRBV12-3/TRBV12-4; CDR3aa: CASSLETSAIGTSYEQYF; CDR3nt: TGTGCCAGCAGTTTAGAGACTAGCGCAATAGGCACCTCCTACGAGCAGTACTTC
j_gene: TRBJ2-7; abundance: NA; d_gene: NA; v_gene: TRBV9; CDR3aa: CASSVAGDSSYEQYF; CDR3nt: TGTGCCAGCAGCGTAGCAGGGGACTCATCCTACGAGCAGTACTTC
j_gene: TRBJ2-1; abundance: NA; d_gene: TRBD1; v_gene: TRBV11-1; CDR3aa: CASSPTDIGQGPPPTYNEQFF; CDR3nt: TGTGCCAGCAGCCCGACTGACATAGGACAGGGGCCCCCCCCCACCTACAATGAGCAGTTCTTC
j_gene: TRBJ1-2; abundance: NA; d_gene: NA; v_gene: TRBV3-1; CDR3aa: CASSQPGGRTSGYTF; CDR3nt: TGTGCCAGCAGCCAACCTGGGGGCAGGACGTCTGGCTACACCTTC
j_gene: TRBJ2-3; abundance: few; d_gene: TRBD1; v_gene: TRBV20-1; CDR3aa: CSRGDRVTDTQYF; CDR3nt: TGCAGTCGAGGGGACAGGGTCACAGATACGCAGTATTTT
j_gene: TRBJ2-1; abundance: once; d_gene: NA; v_gene: TRBV20-1; CDR3aa: CSALNQETQFF; CDR3nt: TGCAGTGCTCTGAATCAAGAGACCCAGTTCTTC
j_gene: TRBJ1-4; abundance: NA; d_gene: NA; v_gene: TRBV27; CDR3aa: CASRPATNEKLFF; CDR3nt: TGTGCCAGCCGACCAGCAACTAATGAAAAACTGTTTTTT